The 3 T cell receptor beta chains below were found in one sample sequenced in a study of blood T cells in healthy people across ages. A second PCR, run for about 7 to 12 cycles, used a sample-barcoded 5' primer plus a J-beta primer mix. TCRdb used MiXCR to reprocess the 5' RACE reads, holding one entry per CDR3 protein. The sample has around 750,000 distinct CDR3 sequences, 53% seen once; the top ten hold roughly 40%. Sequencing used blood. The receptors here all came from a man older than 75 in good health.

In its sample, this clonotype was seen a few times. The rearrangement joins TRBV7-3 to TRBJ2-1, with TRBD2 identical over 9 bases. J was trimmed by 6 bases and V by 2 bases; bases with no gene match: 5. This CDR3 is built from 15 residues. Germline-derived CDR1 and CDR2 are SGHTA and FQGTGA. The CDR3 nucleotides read TGTGCCAGCAGCTTAGTTTCACTAGCGGGCAATGAGCAGTTCTTC. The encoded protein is CASSLVSLAGNEQFF.

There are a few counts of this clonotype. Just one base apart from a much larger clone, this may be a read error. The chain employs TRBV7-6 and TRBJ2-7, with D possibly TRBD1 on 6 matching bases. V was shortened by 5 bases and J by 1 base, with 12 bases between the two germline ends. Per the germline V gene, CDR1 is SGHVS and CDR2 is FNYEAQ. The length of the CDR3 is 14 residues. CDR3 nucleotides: TGTGCCAGCAGCGTAAACACAGGGTCCTACGAGCAGTACTTC. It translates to CASSVNTGSYEQYF.

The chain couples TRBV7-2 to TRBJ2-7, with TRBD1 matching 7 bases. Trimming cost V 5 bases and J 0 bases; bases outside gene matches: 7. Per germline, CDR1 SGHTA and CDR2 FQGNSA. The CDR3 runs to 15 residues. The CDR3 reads CASSHRGWGSYEQYF. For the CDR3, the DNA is TGTGCCAGCAGCCACAGGGGATGGGGCTCCTACGAGCAGTACTTC.